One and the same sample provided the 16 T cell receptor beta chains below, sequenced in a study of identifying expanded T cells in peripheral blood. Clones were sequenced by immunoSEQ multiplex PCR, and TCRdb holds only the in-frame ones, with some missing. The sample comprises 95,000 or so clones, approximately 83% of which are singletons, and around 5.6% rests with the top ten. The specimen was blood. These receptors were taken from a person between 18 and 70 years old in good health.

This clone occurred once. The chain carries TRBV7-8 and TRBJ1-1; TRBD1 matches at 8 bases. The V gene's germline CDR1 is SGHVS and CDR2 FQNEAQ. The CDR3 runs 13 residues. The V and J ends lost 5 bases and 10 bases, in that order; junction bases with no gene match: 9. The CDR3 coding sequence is TGTGCCAGCAGCCCGCAACAGGGGGTGGGAGCTTTCTTT. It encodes CASSPQQGVGAFF.

The CDR3 coding sequence is TGTGCCAGCAGCTTGGAGGCAGGGATGGACTATGGCTACACCTTC. This gives the protein CASSLEAGMDYGYTF. V and J are TRBV5-6 and TRBJ1-2, with a possible D match to TRBD1 (5 bases). The V end lost 0 bases, the J end lost 3 bases, and 12 bases lay between the germline ends. The germline V gene has CDR1 SGHDT and CDR2 YYEEEE. The CDR3 has 15 amino acids. Filled out from reference TRBV5-6 and TRBJ1-2, the complete variable domain reads DAGVTQSPTHLIKTRGQQVTLRCSPKSGHDTVSWYQQALGQGPQFIFQYYEEEERQRGNFPDRFSGHQFPNYSSELNVNALLLGDSALYLCASSLEAGMDYGYTFGSGTRLTVV.

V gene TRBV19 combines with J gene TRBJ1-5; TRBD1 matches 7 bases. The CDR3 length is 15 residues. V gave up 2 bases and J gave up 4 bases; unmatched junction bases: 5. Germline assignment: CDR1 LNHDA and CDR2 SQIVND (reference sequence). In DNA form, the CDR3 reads TGTGCCAGTAGTATAATAGGGGGCGGGAATCAGCCCCAGCATTTT. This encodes CASSIIGGGNQPQHF.

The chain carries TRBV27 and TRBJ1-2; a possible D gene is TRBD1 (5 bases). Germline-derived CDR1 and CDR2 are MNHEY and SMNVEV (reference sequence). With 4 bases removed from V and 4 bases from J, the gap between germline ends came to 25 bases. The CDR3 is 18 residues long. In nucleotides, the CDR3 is TGTGCCAGCAGTTCCGCGTTCCCCAGGGCAAACTTAACCTATGGCTACACCTTC. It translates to CASSSAFPRANLTYGYTF.

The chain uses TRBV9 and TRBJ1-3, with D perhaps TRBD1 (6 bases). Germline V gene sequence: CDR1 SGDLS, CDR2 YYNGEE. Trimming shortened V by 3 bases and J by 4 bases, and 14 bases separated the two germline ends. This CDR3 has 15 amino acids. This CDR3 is CASSALRGTGNTIYF. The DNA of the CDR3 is TGTGCCAGCAGCGCCCTCAGGGGAACGGGAAACACCATATATTTT.

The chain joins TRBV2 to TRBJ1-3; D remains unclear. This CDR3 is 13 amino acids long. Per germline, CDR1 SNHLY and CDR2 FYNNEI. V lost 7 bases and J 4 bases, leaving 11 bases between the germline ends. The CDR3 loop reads CASTGLRGNTIYF. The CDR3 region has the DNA TGTGCCAGCACCGGGCTCCGCGGAAACACCATATATTTT. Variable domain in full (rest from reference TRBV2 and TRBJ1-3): EPEVTQTPSHQVTQMGQEVILRCVPISNHLYFYWYRQILGQKVEFLVSFYNNEISEKSEIFDDQFSVERPDGSNFTLKIRSTKLEDSAMYFCASTGLRGNTIYFGEGSWLTVV.

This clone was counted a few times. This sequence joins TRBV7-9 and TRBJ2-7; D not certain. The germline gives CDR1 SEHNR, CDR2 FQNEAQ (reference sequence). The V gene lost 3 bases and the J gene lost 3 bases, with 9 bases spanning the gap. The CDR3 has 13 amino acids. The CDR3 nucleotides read TGTGCCAGCAGCTTCGATTCCGGCTACGAGCAGTACTTC. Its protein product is CASSFDSGYEQYF.

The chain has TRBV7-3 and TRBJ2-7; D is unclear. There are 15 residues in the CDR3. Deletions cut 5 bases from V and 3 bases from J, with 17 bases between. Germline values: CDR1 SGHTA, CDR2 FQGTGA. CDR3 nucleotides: TGTGCCAGCAGCCCCTCAAGGTGGGGTAACTACGAGCAGTACTTC. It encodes CASSPSRWGNYEQYF.

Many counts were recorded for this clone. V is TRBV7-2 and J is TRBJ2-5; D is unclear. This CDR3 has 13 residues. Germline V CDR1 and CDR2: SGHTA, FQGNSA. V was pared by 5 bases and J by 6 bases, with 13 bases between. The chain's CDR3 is CASSVGYKQTQYF. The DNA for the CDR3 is TGTGCCAGCAGCGTAGGGTATAAACAGACCCAGTACTTC.

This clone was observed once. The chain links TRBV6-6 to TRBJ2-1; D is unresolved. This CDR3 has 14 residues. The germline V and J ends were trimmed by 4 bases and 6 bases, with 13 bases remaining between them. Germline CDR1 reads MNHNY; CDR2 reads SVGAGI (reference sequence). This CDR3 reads CASSSYGRPNEQFF. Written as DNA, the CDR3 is TGTGCCAGCAGTTCCTATGGCAGGCCCAATGAGCAGTTCTTC.

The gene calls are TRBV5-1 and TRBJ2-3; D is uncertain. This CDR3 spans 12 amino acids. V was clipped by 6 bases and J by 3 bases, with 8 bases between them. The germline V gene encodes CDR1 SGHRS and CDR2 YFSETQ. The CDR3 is CASTYTTDTQYF. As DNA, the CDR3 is TGCGCCAGCACCTATACGACAGATACGCAGTATTTT. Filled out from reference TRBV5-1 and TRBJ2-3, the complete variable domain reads KAGVTQTPRYLIKTRGQQVTLSCSPISGHRSVSWYQQTPGQGLQFLFEYFSETQRNKGNFPGRFSGRQFSNSRSEMNVSTLELGDSALYLCASTYTTDTQYFGPGTRLTVL.

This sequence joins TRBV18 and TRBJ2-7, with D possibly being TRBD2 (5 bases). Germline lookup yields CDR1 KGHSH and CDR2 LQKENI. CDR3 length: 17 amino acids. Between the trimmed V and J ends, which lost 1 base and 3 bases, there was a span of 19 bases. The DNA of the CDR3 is TGTGCCAGCTCACCACTGGGCGGGCCTGGAAAGCGCTACGAGCAGTACTTC. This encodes CASSPLGGPGKRYEQYF.

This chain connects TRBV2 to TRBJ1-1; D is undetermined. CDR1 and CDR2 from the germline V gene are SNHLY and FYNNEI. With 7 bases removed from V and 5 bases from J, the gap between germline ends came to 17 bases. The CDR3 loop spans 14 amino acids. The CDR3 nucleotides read TGTGCCAGCATAGCCGGTGGCGCGCGGACTGAAGCTTTCTTT. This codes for CASIAGGARTEAFF.

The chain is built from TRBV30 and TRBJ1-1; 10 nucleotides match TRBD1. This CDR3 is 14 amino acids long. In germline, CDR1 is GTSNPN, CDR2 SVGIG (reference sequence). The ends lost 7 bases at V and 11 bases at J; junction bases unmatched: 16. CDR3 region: CASSPGQGFPKAFF. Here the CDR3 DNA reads TGTGCCTCCAGTCCGGGACAGGGGTTTCCTAAGGCTTTCTTT. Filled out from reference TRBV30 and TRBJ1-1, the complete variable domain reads SQTIHQWPATLVQPVGSPLSLECTVEGTSNPNLYWYRQAAGRGLQLLFYSVGIGQISSEVPQNLSASRPQDRQFILSSKKLLLSDSGFYLCASSPGQGFPKAFFGQGTRLTVV.

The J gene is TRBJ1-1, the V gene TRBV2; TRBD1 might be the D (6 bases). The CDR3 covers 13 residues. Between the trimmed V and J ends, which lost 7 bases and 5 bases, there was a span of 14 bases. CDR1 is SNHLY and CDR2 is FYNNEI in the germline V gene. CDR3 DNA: TGTGCCAGCAAGGTGTCAGGGACAACTGAAGCTTTCTTT. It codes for CASKVSGTTEAFF.

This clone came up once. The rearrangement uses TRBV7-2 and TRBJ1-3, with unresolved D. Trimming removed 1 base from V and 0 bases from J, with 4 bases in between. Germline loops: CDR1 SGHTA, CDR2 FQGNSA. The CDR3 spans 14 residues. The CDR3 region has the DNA TGTGCCAGCAGCTTAGGGGGCTCTGGAAACACCATATATTTT. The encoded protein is CASSLGGSGNTIYF.